This entry lists 9 T cell receptor beta chains sequenced from one sample in a study of blood T cells in healthy people across ages (dated by TCRdb to the mid-2010s). The library was made by 5' RACE. A second PCR of roughly 7 to 11 cycles was performed with a sample-barcoded 5' primer and a J-beta primer mix. In-frame beta chains were kept once TCRdb had trimmed the public reads at Q25 with fastp and called clones with MiXCR. Every distinct CDR3 protein forms one entry, paired with its most common genes and DNA. This sample is represented by some 1,800,000 distinct CDR3 sequences; 30% to 40% of them were singletons. Approximately 22% of the sample rests with the top ten. The sequencing sample was made of blood. The receptor set was obtained from a human donor in good health.

CDR3 coding DNA: TGTGCCAGCAGCCACTATAATCAGCCCCAGCATTTT. Residues: CASSHYNQPQHF. The chain recombines TRBV3-1 with TRBJ1-5, with D unclear. Germline V lookup: CDR1 LGHDT, CDR2 YNNKEL (reference sequence). Trimming removed 3 bases at V and 4 bases at J, with 4 bases between. The CDR3 sequence is 12 residues long.

This clonotype was seen only a few times. The chain carries TRBV6-2 or TRBV6-3 and TRBJ2-4; D gene unclear. Per the germline V gene, CDR1 is MNHEY and CDR2 is SVGEGT. V lost 0 bases and J 13 bases, leaving 25 bases between the germline ends. This CDR3 region has 17 residues. Here the CDR3 reads CASSYSIVLIAPPPQYF. The CDR3 bases are TGTGCCAGCAGTTACTCGATCGTCTTGATTGCTCCGCCACCGCAGTACTTC.

This clonotype was counted many times. The chain joins TRBV6-4 to TRBJ2-3; D unclear. The germline V gene has CDR1 MRHNA and CDR2 SNTAGT. The CDR3 consists of 13 residues. Trimming took off 5 bases at V and 2 bases at J, with 8 bases between the two ends. CDR3 sequence reads: CASSIQDTDTQYF. In DNA, the CDR3 is TGTGCCAGCAGTATACAAGACACAGATACGCAGTATTTT.

The genes are TRBV28 and TRBJ2-1; the match to TRBD2 covers 9 bases. The CDR3 length is 15 residues. The germline gives CDR1 MDHEN, CDR2 SYDVKM. The V gene end was trimmed by 0 bases and the J gene end by 6 bases; junction bases not matched to a gene: 3. CDR3 nucleotide sequence: TGTGCCAGCAGTTTATGGGGCGGGGGGGCCAATGAGCAGTTCTTC. Its protein product is CASSLWGGGANEQFF.

This clonotype was counted only a few times. V and J are TRBV7-9 and TRBJ1-1; D possibly corresponds to TRBD1 (5 bases). The V end lost 5 bases, the J end lost 11 bases, and 18 bases lay between the germline ends. Germline CDR1 is SEHNR and CDR2 is FQNEAQ (reference sequence). This CDR3 comprises 13 residues. CDR3 in amino acids: CASSADGGRRAFF. CDR3 bases: TGTGCCAGCAGCGCGGACGGGGGAAGACGGGCTTTCTTT.

The CDR3 nucleotides read TGTGCCAGCAGCCGCCGCCTAGCGGGGGGAGCGTTATACGAGCAGTACTTC. Protein sequence: CASSRRLAGGALYEQYF. V and J are TRBV12-3 or TRBV12-4 and TRBJ2-4; 11 bases agree with TRBD2. The J call may be incorrect, as the DNA end agrees better with TRBJ2-7. This CDR3 comprises 17 residues.

This clonotype was seen a few times. The chain uses TRBV7-8 and TRBJ2-5; TRBD1 is a possible D gene (5 bases). CDR1 and CDR2 (germline): SGHVS, FQNEAQ. Trimming left V 7 bases short and J 2 bases short, with 14 bases between. The length of the CDR3 is 14 residues. The CDR3 nucleotides are TGTGCCAGCACCCTCAGGGCCAATCAAGAGACCCAGTACTTC. Translation gives CASTLRANQETQYF.

The J gene is TRBJ2-7, the V gene TRBV21-1. TRBV21-1 constitutes a pseudogene. The CDR3 runs to 11 residues. The CDR3 DNA is TGTGCCAGCGACGGAAGCTACGAGCAGTACTTC. The encoded protein is CASDGSYEQYF.

The V and J genes are TRBV5-1 and TRBJ1-2, with 7 nucleotides matching TRBD1. Trimming at V came to 4 bases and at J to 8 bases, leaving 14 bases not matched to a gene. Germline CDR1 and CDR2: SGHRS and YFSETQ. CDR3 size: 15 residues. CDR3 nucleotide sequence: TGCGCCAGCAGCCCAAACCCGGAGGGGGCAGGAGGCTACACCTTC. It yields the protein CASSPNPEGAGGYTF.